Listed here are 11 T cell receptor beta chains from one sample, sequenced in a study of T-cell memory formation after mild COVID-19 (dated by TCRdb to 2020 to 2022). The library was generated by 5' RACE. The sequencer was an Illumina NovaSeq 6000. TCRdb reworked the public reads: Q25 trimming with fastp, MiXCR clone assembly, productive beta chains retained. Each entry is one CDR3 protein sequence, shown with its most common DNA and genes. This sample comprises about 430,000 distinct CDR3 sequences, more than 15% of them detected only once. Of the sample, under 25% falls within the top ten clones. The material sequenced was PBMCs or a T cell subset sorted from them (not recorded which). Receptor source: a man younger than 35 who had mild COVID-19 (a few samples of this study predate the infection). The sample titles of this study are shuffled in the database, so cell type and time point are left out; the donor was told from shared clones.

V usage is TRBV12-3 or TRBV12-4 and J usage is TRBJ2-3, with 7 bases matching TRBD2. The CDR3 spans 12 residues. With V trimmed by 7 bases and J by 7 bases, 5 bases remained unmatched. CDR3 sequence reads: CASTGGGNTQYF. For the CDR3, the DNA is TGTGCCAGCACTGGGGGGGGAAATACGCAGTATTTT.

CDR3 protein: CAISEFAGGVDNEQFF. CDR3 DNA sequence: TGTGCCATCAGTGAGTTCGCGGGGGGGGTTGACAATGAGCAGTTCTTC. This chain links TRBV10-3 with TRBJ2-1; 9 bases line up with TRBD2. The CDR3 loop spans 16 amino acids. V gave up 1 base and J gave up 5 bases; unmatched junction bases: 6. Germline CDR1 ENHRY, CDR2 SYGVKD.

This clonotype has a count of ten or more. The CDR3 region is CASSRDSSSYNEQFF. The CDR3 bases are TGTGCCAGCAGCCGCGACAGTAGCTCCTACAATGAGCAGTTCTTC. The chain couples TRBV7-3 to TRBJ2-1; D is perhaps TRBD1 (5 bases). Germline CDR1 and CDR2: SGHTA and FQGTGA. The CDR3 consists of 15 residues. With 5 bases removed from V and 0 bases from J, the gap between germline ends came to 11 bases.

This clonotype was seen many times. The chain couples TRBV12-3 or TRBV12-4 to TRBJ2-3, with D perhaps TRBD1 or TRBD2 (5 bases each). This CDR3 region has 15 residues. The V end was cut by 3 bases, the J end by 3 bases, with 13 bases between. In DNA, the CDR3 is TGTGCCAGCAGTTTTGGGACCACGGGTACAGATACGCAGTATTTT. It yields the protein CASSFGTTGTDTQYF.

The chain carries TRBV20-1 and TRBJ2-1, with D uncertain. The CDR3 is made up of 15 amino acids. CDR1 is DFQATT and CDR2 is SNEGSKA in the germline V gene (reference sequence). Trimming removed 1 base from V and 2 bases from J, with 12 bases in between. CDR3 sequence: CSARAPLVPYNEQFF. Here the CDR3 DNA reads TGCAGTGCTAGAGCTCCCCTGGTTCCCTACAATGAGCAGTTCTTC.

This clonotype was seen only a few times. The chain is built from TRBV12-3 or TRBV12-4 and TRBJ2-3; D unresolved. Trimming pared 1 base from V and 2 bases from J, leaving 10 bases between. The CDR3 spans 15 residues. The CDR3 is CASSLELLNTDTQYF. CDR3 nucleotide sequence: TGTGCCAGCAGTTTAGAGTTACTAAACACAGATACGCAGTATTTT.

This clonotype was recorded a few times. The rearrangement joins TRBV6-5 to TRBJ1-1; 9 bases are shared with TRBD1. The CDR3 is 11 amino acids. The germline gives CDR1 MNHEY, CDR2 SVGAGI. The ends lost 5 bases at V and 11 bases at J; junction bases unmatched: 3. As DNA, the CDR3 is TGTGCCAGCAGTCCCGGGACAGGGGCTTTCTTT. Its protein is CASSPGTGAFF.

This clonotype was observed a handful of times. The V call is TRBV4-3, the J call TRBJ2-7, with a weak D call TRBD1 (5 bases). Germline V gene data show CDR1 as LGHNA and CDR2 as YSLEER. The CDR3 runs 16 residues. V was clipped by 0 bases and J by 0 bases, with 12 bases between them. The CDR3: CASSQDRVQDSYEQYV. In DNA form, the CDR3 reads TGCGCCAGCAGCCAAGATCGCGTACAGGACTCCTACGAGCAGTACGTC.

This clonotype was counted between two and nine times. The chain uses TRBV4-1 and TRBJ2-1; D assignment may be TRBD1 or TRBD2 (6 bases each). Germline V gene lookup returns CDR1 MGHRA and CDR2 YSYEKL. V shed 7 bases and J shed 5 bases, with 18 bases lying between them. This CDR3 has 15 residues. CDR3 loop: CASTPEKGGHNEQFF. The CDR3 bases are TGCGCCAGCACCCCGGAGAAGGGGGGCCACAATGAGCAGTTCTTC.

This chain uses TRBV20-1 with TRBJ1-4; D perhaps matches TRBD1 (5 bases). V was pared by 2 bases and J by 8 bases, with 18 bases between. This CDR3 is built from 15 residues. Germline V CDR1 and CDR2: DFQATT, SNEGSKA (reference sequence). This chain's CDR3 is CSARLTGPLGEKLFF. The DNA of the CDR3 is TGCAGTGCTAGATTAACGGGACCCCTGGGGGAAAAACTGTTTTTT.

This clonotype was counted ten times or more. The rearrangement joins TRBV5-1 to TRBJ1-1; 8 bases are shared with TRBD1. The CDR3 consists of 13 residues. The germline CDR1 and CDR2 sequences are SGHRS and YFSETQ. J was trimmed by 5 bases and V by 3 bases; bases with no gene match: 3. In nucleotides, the CDR3 is TGCGCCAGCAGCTCCGGGACAGGAACTGAAGCTTTCTTT. It encodes CASSSGTGTEAFF.